One and the same sample provided the 26 T cell receptor beta chains below, sequenced in a study of blood T cell repertoires in COVID-19. Some clones are missing from TCRdb's copy, which holds only in-frame ones; the method was immunoSEQ multiplex PCR. The sample shows about 100,000 clones, around 90% of them seen only once. Material for sequencing was peripheral blood. These receptors all come from a man aged 18-30 years with COVID-19, enrolled during active disease.

CDR3 amino acids: CASSLIVGPQETQYF. In DNA, the CDR3 is TGTGCCAGCAGCTTGATAGTGGGGCCCCAAGAGACCCAGTACTTC. The chain combines TRBV5-5 with TRBJ2-5; tentative D call: TRBD1 (5 bases). Germline V gives CDR1 SGHKS, CDR2 YYEKEE (reference sequence). Trimming cost V 1 base and J 1 base, with 11 bases left between them. The length of the CDR3 is 15 residues.

The J gene is TRBJ2-3, the V gene TRBV7-8, with TRBD2 matching over 10 bases. The CDR3 is made up of 16 amino acids. Germline-derived CDR1 and CDR2 are SGHVS and FQNEAQ. Trimming cost V 0 bases and J 2 bases; bases outside gene matches: 2. CDR3 coding DNA: TGTGCCAGCAGCTTAGCCAGCGGGAGGGCCACAGATACGCAGTATTTT. It codes for CASSLASGRATDTQYF.

The gene calls are TRBV6-6 and TRBJ2-3; 9 bases map to TRBD2. The V and J ends lost 5 bases and 4 bases, in that order; junction bases with no gene match: 4. The germline CDR1 and CDR2 sequences are MNHNY and SVGAGI (reference sequence). CDR3 size: 14 residues. The CDR3 DNA is TGTGCCAGCAGTAAGGGACTAGCAGCAGATACGCAGTATTTT. It codes for CASSKGLAADTQYF.

This rearrangement joins TRBV19 to TRBJ2-7, with TRBD1 identical over 8 bases. CDR3 length: 15 residues. The germline gives CDR1 LNHDA, CDR2 SQIVND (reference sequence). The V segment lost 5 bases and the J segment 3 bases; nucleotides outside the gene matches: 9. This CDR3 reads CASSPRQGRNYEQYF. The CDR3 bases are TGTGCCAGTAGTCCTCGACAGGGGCGAAACTACGAGCAGTACTTC.

This chain uses TRBV4-3 with TRBJ2-1, with TRBD1 identical over 9 bases. The CDR3 spans 16 residues. J was trimmed by 1 base and V by 1 base; bases with no gene match: 2. The germline V gene encodes CDR1 LGHNA and CDR2 YSLEER. Here the CDR3 DNA reads TGCGCCAGCAGCCAAGGGACAGGGGAATCCTACAATGAGCAGTTCTTC. Its protein product is CASSQGTGESYNEQFF.

The CDR3 spells CASSSQTGDSGNTIYF. The DNA of the CDR3 is TGTGCCAGCAGCTCTCAGACAGGTGACTCTGGAAACACCATATATTTT. This sequence joins TRBV11-2 and TRBJ1-3; D perhaps matches TRBD1 (6 bases). This CDR3 contains 16 residues. CDR1 is SGHAT and CDR2 is FQNNGV in the germline V gene. V lost 4 bases and J 0 bases, leaving 13 bases between the germline ends. The whole variable domain, remainder taken from reference TRBV11-2 and TRBJ1-3, is EAGVAQSPRYKIIEKRQSVAFWCNPISGHATLYWYQQILGQGPKLLIQFQNNGVVDDSQLPKDRFSAERLKGVDSTLKIQPAKLEDSAVYLCASSSQTGDSGNTIYFGEGSWLTVV.

V and J are TRBV27 and TRBJ2-1; 9 bases agree with TRBD2. The V and J ends lost 4 bases and 4 bases, in that order; junction bases with no gene match: 8. The germline V gene has CDR1 MNHEY and CDR2 SMNVEV (reference sequence). The CDR3 runs to 16 residues. Here the CDR3 reads CASSSPASGIYNEQFF. The CDR3 DNA sequence: TGTGCCAGCAGTTCCCCCGCTAGCGGGATTTACAATGAGCAGTTCTTC.

The chain carries TRBV11-3 and TRBJ1-2; unclear D gene. The V end was cut by 0 bases, the J end by 5 bases, with 7 bases between. CDR1 is SGHNT and CDR2 is YENEEA in the germline V gene. The CDR3 totals 13 residues. The CDR3: CASSLDRGYGYTF. The CDR3 nucleotides read TGTGCCAGCAGCTTAGACAGAGGATATGGCTACACCTTC.

The chain couples TRBV7-9 to TRBJ2-7; D unclear. The V end lost 3 bases, the J end lost 6 bases, and 12 bases lay between the germline ends. The CDR3 sequence is 13 residues long. The germline V gene encodes CDR1 SEHNR and CDR2 FQNEAQ (reference sequence). CDR3 nucleotide sequence: TGTGCCAGCAGCTTGGGCCCCGGCCCCGAGCAGTACTTC. Translation: CASSLGPGPEQYF. Full variable domain (outside the CDR3, taken from reference TRBV7-9 and TRBJ2-7): DTGVSQNPRHKITKRGQNVTFRCDPISEHNRLYWYRQTLGQGPEFLTYFQNEAQLEKSRLLSDRFSAERPKGSFSTLEIQRTEQGDSAMYLCASSLGPGPEQYFGPGTRLTVT.

This clone has more than one count but fewer than ten. The genes are TRBV3-1 (or the pseudogene TRBV3-2) and TRBJ2-7; D uncertain. The V and J ends lost 0 bases and 0 bases respectively, with 6 bases between them. Germline V gene sequence: CDR1 LGHDT, CDR2 YNNKEL (reference sequence). This CDR3 is 14 amino acids long. CDR3 sequence (DNA): TGTGCCAGCAGCCAAGAGTTCCTCTCCTACGAGCAGTACTTC. Protein sequence: CASSQEFLSYEQYF.

The chain joins TRBV19 to TRBJ2-4; 8 positions agree with TRBD1. With V trimmed by 9 bases and J by 2 bases, 12 bases remained unmatched. CDR1 and CDR2 (germline): LNHDA, SQIVND (reference sequence). The CDR3 contains 16 residues. The CDR3 nucleotides are TGTGCCAGCAGACCAGGGGGCTGGGTTCCCAAAAACATTCAGTACTTC. This encodes CASRPGGWVPKNIQYF.

This chain links TRBV30 with TRBJ2-1, with no clear D. The CDR3 sequence is 14 residues long. CDR1 and CDR2 (germline): GTSNPN, SVGIG (reference sequence). Trimming took off 2 bases at V and 4 bases at J, with 12 bases between the two ends. For the CDR3, the DNA is TGTGCCTGGAGTTCCAACGCCGGGTACAATGAGCAGTTCTTC. The encoded protein is CAWSSNAGYNEQFF.

The chain is built from TRBV4-3 and TRBJ2-3; D possibly corresponds to TRBD2 (5 bases). Trimming left V 0 bases short and J 5 bases short, with 15 bases between. CDR1 and CDR2 from the germline V gene are LGHNA and YSLEER. The CDR3 has 16 residues. The CDR3 is CASSQDVRGLRDTQYF. CDR3 nucleotides: TGCGCCAGCAGCCAAGATGTACGGGGTTTAAGAGATACGCAGTATTTT.

The genes are TRBV28 and TRBJ2-3; 7 nucleotides align to TRBD2. From germline, CDR1 is MDHEN and CDR2 SYDVKM. This CDR3 has 18 amino acids. V trimming: 4 bases; J trimming: 0 bases; junction bases outside the gene matches: 13. CDR3 region: CASSSPKHLAESTDTQYF. CDR3 nucleotide sequence: TGTGCCAGCAGTTCTCCTAAACATCTAGCGGAGAGCACAGATACGCAGTATTTT.

The chain employs TRBV4-1 and TRBJ2-2, with 8 bases that match TRBD1. The V gene's germline CDR1 is MGHRA and CDR2 YSYEKL. This CDR3 comprises 16 residues. Unmatched junction bases numbered 10, after V lost 5 bases and J lost 5 bases. This CDR3 reads CASSFPGTGETGELFF. The CDR3, as DNA: TGCGCCAGCAGCTTTCCCGGGACAGGAGAGACCGGGGAGCTGTTTTTT.

V and J are TRBV19 and TRBJ1-5; TRBD1 agrees at 7 bases. The CDR3 consists of 13 residues. Germline CDR1 LNHDA, CDR2 SQIVND (reference sequence). The V gene end was trimmed by 7 bases and the J gene end by 11 bases; junction bases not matched to a gene: 11. The CDR3 loop reads CASNGDRASSQHF. Here the CDR3 DNA reads TGTGCCAGTAACGGAGACAGGGCCTCGTCCCAGCATTTT.

This chain connects TRBV7-9 to TRBJ2-7; 8 positions agree with TRBD2. The length of the CDR3 is 17 residues. CDR1 is SEHNR and CDR2 is FQNEAQ in the germline V gene (reference sequence). The V and J ends lost 0 bases and 5 bases, in that order; junction bases with no gene match: 12. CDR3 sequence: CASSLAITTGGVHEQYF. Written as DNA, the CDR3 is TGTGCCAGCAGCTTAGCCATCACGACGGGAGGGGTCCACGAGCAGTACTTC.

The V call is TRBV5-1, the J call TRBJ2-1, with D uncertain. Germline CDR1 reads SGHRS; CDR2 reads YFSETQ. V lost 5 bases and J 8 bases, leaving 14 bases between the germline ends. The CDR3 is 13 amino acids. The CDR3 DNA is TGCGCCAGCAGGCCCCCGGGTTTTGATGAGCAGTTCTTC. It encodes CASRPPGFDEQFF.

The genes are TRBV7-8 and TRBJ2-2; D might be TRBD1 (6 bases). The CDR3 runs to 15 residues. V gave up 6 bases and J gave up 1 base, with 12 bases separating them. Germline V gene data show CDR1 as SGHVS and CDR2 as FQNEAQ. DNA for the CDR3: TGTGCCAGCAGGAGTATACAGGGGAACACCGGGGAGCTGTTTTTT. Its protein is CASRSIQGNTGELFF.

This clone has only a few counts. CDR3 DNA sequence: TGTGCCAGCAGCAAACTGGGACAGAACACCGGGGAGCTGTTTTTT. It yields the protein CASSKLGQNTGELFF. This rearrangement joins TRBV7-6 to TRBJ2-2, with D possibly matching TRBD1 (6 bases). CDR1 SGHVS and CDR2 FNYEAQ come from the germline V gene. Trimming cost V 5 bases and J 1 base, with 11 bases left between them. The CDR3 is 15 amino acids.

For the CDR3, the DNA is TGTGCCAGCAGTGAGAGTGATGCCAATGAGCAGTTCTTC. Amino acids: CASSESDANEQFF. The rearrangement links TRBV6-4 to TRBJ2-1; D gene ambiguous. The germline V and J ends were trimmed by 3 bases and 6 bases, with 9 bases remaining between them. The germline CDR1 and CDR2 sequences are MRHNA and SNTAGT. The CDR3 has 13 amino acids.

A single count supports this clone. This chain joins TRBV28 and TRBJ2-5; D is perhaps TRBD1 (6 bases). Trimming took off 4 bases at V and 3 bases at J, with 15 bases between the two ends. Germline loops: CDR1 MDHEN, CDR2 SYDVKM. This CDR3 is built from 15 residues. The CDR3 DNA follows: TGTGCCAGCAGTTCCCTATCAGGGGCGGAAGAGACCCAGTACTTC. Residues: CASSSLSGAEETQYF.

This rearrangement joins TRBV5-1 to TRBJ2-5; D is undetermined. The CDR3 length is 13 residues. Germline CDR1 is SGHRS and CDR2 is YFSETQ. V lost 0 bases, J lost 1 base, and 4 bases lay in between. CDR3 coding DNA: TGCGCCAGCAGCTTGGTAGCCCAAGAGACCCAGTACTTC. Translation: CASSLVAQETQYF.

This sequence joins TRBV5-1 and TRBJ2-7; 13 bases are shared with TRBD2. This CDR3 has 14 residues. Germline lookup yields CDR1 SGHRS and CDR2 YFSETQ. The ends lost 0 bases at V and 6 bases at J; junction bases unmatched: 0. CDR3 region: CASSLGTSGSEQYF. CDR3 nucleotides: TGCGCCAGCAGCTTGGGGACTAGCGGGAGCGAGCAGTACTTC.

V gene TRBV28 combines with J gene TRBJ1-6; 7 bases are shared with TRBD1. Trimming took 6 bases from V and 17 from J; bases not matched to a gene: 16. Looked up from germline, CDR1 is MDHEN and CDR2 is SYDVKM. The length of the CDR3 is 14 residues. CDR3 sequence reads: CASRATGNDLRFHF. DNA of the CDR3: TGTGCCAGCAGGGCGACAGGGAATGATTTAAGGTTCCACTTT. Filled out from reference TRBV28 and TRBJ1-6, the complete variable domain reads DVKVTQSSRYLVKRTGEKVFLECVQDMDHENMFWYRQDPGLGLRLIYFSYDVKMKEKGDIPEGYSVSREKKERFSLILESASTNQTSMYLCASRATGNDLRFHFGNGTRLTVT.

This clone was seen only a few times. This rearrangement joins TRBV24-1 to TRBJ1-6, with 9 positions matching TRBD1. Germline CDR1 reads KGHDR; CDR2 reads SFDVKD. The J segment lost 5 bases and the V segment lost 6 bases, leaving 7 bases of the junction unmatched. The length of the CDR3 is 16 residues. The CDR3 DNA is TGTGCCACCAGTCCCGGGACAGGGAAGGATAATTCACCCCTCCACTTT. Its protein product is CATSPGTGKDNSPLHF.